This T cell receptor beta chain was captured in a study of T cell changes during pregnancy in multiple sclerosis. The CDR3 has 12 amino acids. The germline V gene encodes CDR1 SGHAT and CDR2 FQNNGV. Between the trimmed V and J ends, which lost 6 bases and 7 bases, there was a span of 10 bases. The protocol was immunoSEQ multiplex PCR, while the TCRdb copy is restricted to in-frame clones and leaves out a portion. The repertoire includes tens of thousands of clones, 89% of them detected once, and roughly 0.5% sits in the top ten. The J gene is TRBJ2-1, the V gene TRBV11-2; no firm D call. Here the sequenced sample was CD4+ T cells from peripheral blood mononuclear cells, taken in the first trimester of pregnancy. This clonotype was sampled from a female donor with multiple sclerosis, enrolled in a pregnancy study. CDR3 sequence: CASRSLQNEQFF. The CDR3, as DNA: TGTGCCAGCAGATCATTGCAGAATGAGCAGTTCTTC. Based on the CDR3 plus reference TRBV11-2 and TRBJ2-1, the full variable domain is EAGVAQSPRYKIIEKRQSVAFWCNPISGHATLYWYQQILGQGPKLLIQFQNNGVVDDSQLPKDRFSAERLKGVDSTLKIQPAKLEDSAVYLCASRSLQNEQFFGPGTRLTVL.